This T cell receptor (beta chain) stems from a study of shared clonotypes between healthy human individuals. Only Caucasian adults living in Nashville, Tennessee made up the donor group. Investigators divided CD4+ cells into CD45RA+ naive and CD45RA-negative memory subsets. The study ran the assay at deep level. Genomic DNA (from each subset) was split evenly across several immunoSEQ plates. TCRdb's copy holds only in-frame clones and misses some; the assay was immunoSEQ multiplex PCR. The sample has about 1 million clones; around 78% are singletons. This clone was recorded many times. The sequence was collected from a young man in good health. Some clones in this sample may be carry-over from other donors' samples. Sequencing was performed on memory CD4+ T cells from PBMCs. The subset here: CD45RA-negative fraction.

The CDR3 region is CATSGQKSYEQYF. The CDR3 DNA follows: TGTGCCACCAGCGGGCAGAAGTCCTACGAGCAGTACTTC. The chain recombines TRBV15 with TRBJ2-7; the D is unclear. The CDR3 spans 13 residues. The V gene lost 5 bases and the J gene lost 1 base, with 9 bases spanning the gap. Germline V gene sequence: CDR1 LNHNV, CDR2 YYDKDF (reference sequence).